One and the same sample provided the 11 T cell receptor beta chains below, sequenced in a study of cytomegalovirus exposure and HLA in healthy donors (dated by TCRdb to 2017 to 2019). Library prep was done by the immunoSEQ multiplex PCR assay. A mixture of 60 forward primers for TCR Vbeta segments and 13 reverse primers for TCR Jbeta segments was used in the multiplex PCR. Sourced from immuneACCESS, this table was stored by TCRdb with only in-frame sequences that have V and J called. A share of the clones is absent; for the studies checked, an unresolved V gene accounts for under half, and the remainder has no known explanation. The sample table holds some 130,000 clones, of which approximately 80% were seen once. The ten largest clones represent around 1.2% of the sample. Material: PBMCs. The receptor source for this set is a girl aged 2 to 9 in good health and CMV-seronegative.

CDR3 residues: CASRDTITAYEQYF. The CDR3, as DNA: TGTGCCAGCAGGGACACGATAACCGCCTACGAGCAGTACTTC. The chain combines TRBV2 with TRBJ2-7; tentatively, D is TRBD1 (5 bases). This CDR3 is 14 amino acids long. CDR1 is SNHLY, CDR2 FYNNEI, per germline. Trimming shortened V by 6 bases and J by 2 bases, and 14 bases separated the two germline ends. The whole variable domain, remainder taken from reference TRBV2 and TRBJ2-7, is EPEVTQTPSHQVTQMGQEVILRCVPISNHLYFYWYRQILGQKVEFLVSFYNNEISEKSEIFDDQFSVERPDGSNFTLKIRSTKLEDSAMYFCASRDTITAYEQYFGPGTRLTVT.

This chain uses TRBV10-3 with TRBJ2-7, with D maybe TRBD1 (5 bases). The germline V and J ends were trimmed by 0 bases and 0 bases, with 15 bases remaining between them. This CDR3 comprises 17 residues. The germline V gene encodes CDR1 ENHRY and CDR2 SYGVKD. DNA for the CDR3: TGTGCCATCAGTGAGTCAGGTAGGGGAAGGACCTCCTACGAGCAGTACTTC. Translating gives CAISESGRGRTSYEQYF.

The rearrangement uses TRBV19 and TRBJ1-6; perhaps TRBD1 as D (6 bases). Germline V gene lookup returns CDR1 LNHDA and CDR2 SQIVND (reference sequence). This CDR3 spans 14 amino acids. Trimming cost V 7 bases and J 9 bases, with 16 bases left between them. In DNA, the CDR3 is TGTGCCAGTACGCGTCAGGGGAAGACTTCACCCCTCCACTTT. Translated: CASTRQGKTSPLHF.

V is TRBV30 and J is TRBJ2-1; 8 bases are a match to TRBD2. Germline V gene sequence: CDR1 GTSNPN, CDR2 SVGIG (reference sequence). J lost 4 bases, V lost 3 bases, and 11 bases had no gene match. CDR3 size: 16 residues. CDR3 in DNA: TGTGCCTGGAGCAAATCCGGGGGGGCCTCATACAATGAGCAGTTCTTC. Translation: CAWSKSGGASYNEQFF. The full variable domain, with the rest looked up from reference TRBV30 and TRBJ2-1, is SQTIHQWPATLVQPVGSPLSLECTVEGTSNPNLYWYRQAAGRGLQLLFYSVGIGQISSEVPQNLSASRPQDRQFILSSKKLLLSDSGFYLCAWSKSGGASYNEQFFGPGTRLTVL.

The genes are TRBV2 and TRBJ1-1; TRBD1 might be the D (5 bases). The V end lost 6 bases, the J end lost 0 bases, and 14 bases lay between the germline ends. This CDR3 has 15 amino acids. Germline V gives CDR1 SNHLY, CDR2 FYNNEI. The CDR3: CASSSRAGMNTEAFF. As DNA, the CDR3 is TGTGCCAGCAGCTCACGGGCAGGGATGAACACTGAAGCTTTCTTT.

The chain joins TRBV15 to TRBJ1-1; D is unclear. The germline CDR1 and CDR2 sequences are LNHNV and YYDKDF (reference sequence). CDR3 length: 13 amino acids. The V and J ends lost 3 bases and 4 bases respectively, with 9 bases between them. The CDR3 coding sequence is TGTGCCACCAGCAGGGGAGGGAGCACTGAAGCTTTCTTT. Its protein is CATSRGGSTEAFF. Full variable domain (remainder filled in from reference TRBV15 and TRBJ1-1): DAMVIQNPRYQVTQFGKPVTLSCSQTLNHNVMYWYQQKSSQAPKLLFHYYDKDFNNEADTPDNFQSRRPNTSFCFLDIRSPGLGDTAMYLCATSRGGSTEAFFGQGTRLTVV.

In its sample, this clone was seen once. This chain connects TRBV11-3 to TRBJ1-1; no clear D. The CDR3 runs 15 residues. Germline V gene lookup returns CDR1 SGHNT and CDR2 YENEEA. V lost 1 base and J 3 bases, leaving 12 bases between the germline ends. This chain's CDR3 is CASSLGPGSDTEAFF. The CDR3 DNA is TGTGCCAGCAGCTTAGGGCCAGGCTCGGACACTGAAGCTTTCTTT.

J is TRBJ2-3 and V is TRBV9, with 10 bases matching TRBD2. The CDR3 totals 13 residues. The V gene end was trimmed by 7 bases and the J gene end by 3 bases; junction bases not matched to a gene: 2. From germline, CDR1 is SGDLS and CDR2 YYNGEE. In nucleotides, the CDR3 is TGTGCCAGCTCTAGCGGGAGTACAGATACGCAGTATTTT. It codes for CASSSGSTDTQYF.

V gene TRBV27 combines with J gene TRBJ2-3; 7 nucleotides match TRBD2. The CDR3 totals 14 residues. The trim removed 8 bases at V and 5 bases at J, leaving 10 bases unmatched. Germline-derived CDR1 and CDR2 are MNHEY and SMNVEV (reference sequence). The CDR3 nucleotides read TGTGCCAGCCGGACTAGTGGGGGAGGAGATACGCAGTATTTT. Encoded protein: CASRTSGGGDTQYF.

The chain uses TRBV5-1 and TRBJ2-3, with 7 bases identical to TRBD2. V lost 4 bases, J lost 1 base, and 6 bases stayed unmatched. Germline assignment: CDR1 SGHRS and CDR2 YFSETQ. This CDR3 contains 15 residues. The CDR3 bases are TGCGCCAGCAGCGAGCTAGCGGCTCGCACAGATACGCAGTATTTT. It specifies CASSELAARTDTQYF.

This clone was seen a few times. The chain is built from TRBV25-1 and TRBJ2-3; D remains ambiguous. V lost 4 bases, J lost 2 bases, and 10 bases lay in between. There are 14 residues in the CDR3. Germline V lookup: CDR1 MGHDK, CDR2 SYGVNS. CDR3 nucleotides: TGTGCCAGCAGTGTTGCGGAGAACACAGATACGCAGTATTTT. The encoded protein is CASSVAENTDTQYF.